This TCR beta chain was found in a study of CD8+ T cells in alopecia areata. Notes on the study in general: The study found that many expanded lesional clones persisted in scalp and blood during tofacitinib.

This CDR3 is built from 14 residues. Germline-derived CDR1 and CDR2 are SGHRS and YFSETQ. The V gene lost 0 bases and the J gene lost 4 bases, with 7 bases spanning the gap. As for treatment: oral pan-JAK inhibitor, 5-10 mg twice daily. Turning to this clone: Its antigen is unknown.

Reverse transcription of extracted RNA yielded cDNA, which provided the sequencing template. TCRdb's table, derived via immunoSEQ multiplex PCR, lists solely in-frame clones and lacks some. Of roughly 230,000 clones listed, roughly 44% are singletons. Sample: CD4+ T cells sorted from blood, taken at approximately week 36, from a patient treated with tofacitinib. This TCR derives from a human donor with alopecia areata. The chain joins TRBV5-1 to TRBJ2-2; D is uncertain. The CDR3 nucleotides read TGCGCCAGCAGCTTGGTAGGGCCCACCGGGGAGCTGTTTTTT. Protein product: CASSLVGPTGELFF.